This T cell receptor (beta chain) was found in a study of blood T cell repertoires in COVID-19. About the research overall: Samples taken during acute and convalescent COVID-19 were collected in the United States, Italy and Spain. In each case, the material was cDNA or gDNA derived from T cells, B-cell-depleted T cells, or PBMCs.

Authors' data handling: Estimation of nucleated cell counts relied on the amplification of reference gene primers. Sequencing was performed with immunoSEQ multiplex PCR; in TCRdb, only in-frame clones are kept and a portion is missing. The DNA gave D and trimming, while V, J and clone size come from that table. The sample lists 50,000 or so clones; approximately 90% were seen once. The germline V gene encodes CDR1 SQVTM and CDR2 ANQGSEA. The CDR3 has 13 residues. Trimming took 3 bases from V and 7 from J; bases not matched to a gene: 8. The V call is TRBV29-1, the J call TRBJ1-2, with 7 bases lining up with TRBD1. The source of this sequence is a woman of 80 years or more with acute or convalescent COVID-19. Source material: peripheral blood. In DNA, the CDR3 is TGCAGCGTTGAGTGGACAGGCCCTTTTGGCTACACCTTC. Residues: CSVEWTGPFGYTF.